This T cell receptor (beta chain) was identified during a study of blood T cell repertoires in COVID-19. Study-wide background: Samples of COVID-19 (acute and convalescent) were obtained from the United States, Italy and Spain. T cells, B-cell-depleted T cells, or PBMCs supplied cDNA or gDNA.

Authors' analysis steps: Researchers report that nucleated cell counts were estimated from reference gene primer amplification. The data were produced by immunoSEQ multiplex PCR, yet TCRdb's version contains in-frame clones alone and is incomplete. The V and J calls and clone size come from that table; D and trimming were worked out from the DNA. The sample comprises about 15,000 clones, approximately 91% of which are singletons, and 2.4% rests with the top ten. V lost 4 bases and J lost 3; bases outside the gene matches: 1. Germline V lookup: CDR1 SGHNT, CDR2 YENEEA. The CDR3 is made up of 14 amino acids.

Sequencing input: peripheral blood. The receptor was isolated from a woman aged 65 to 85 in a cohort sampled during active or convalescent COVID-19. The chain couples TRBV11-3 to TRBJ2-5; TRBD2 matches at 11 bases. This CDR3 reads CASSSSGGKETQYF. The CDR3 bases are TGTGCCAGCAGCTCTAGCGGGGGGAAAGAGACCCAGTACTTC.